The 24 T cell receptor beta chains below all came from one sample that was sequenced in a study of T-cell memory formation after mild COVID-19. TCRdb re-called the 5' RACE reads with MiXCR, one entry per CDR3 protein. This table has hundreds of thousands of distinct CDR3 sequences, roughly 20% appearing once. The sample comprised PBMCs or a T cell subset sorted from them (not recorded which). These receptors originate from an adult woman who had mild COVID-19 (a few samples of this study predate the infection). Cell type and time point are not known.

This clonotype was counted only a few times. The chain links TRBV7-9 to TRBJ1-5, with D uncertain. V was clipped by 2 bases and J by 4 bases, with 6 bases between them. Germline-derived CDR1 and CDR2 are SEHNR and FQNEAQ (reference sequence). This CDR3 contains 13 residues. The DNA of the CDR3 is TGTGCCAGCAGCTTACAGGCAAATCAGCCCCAGCATTTT. Its protein is CASSLQANQPQHF.

This chain links TRBV5-6 with TRBJ2-7; 7 bases fit TRBD2. The CDR3 extends over 15 amino acids. V lost 4 bases and J lost 2; bases outside the gene matches: 9. Germline CDR1 and CDR2: SGHDT and YYEEEE. The CDR3 DNA reads as TGTGCCAGCAGCCAACTGACTAGCCCTCCCTACGAGCAGTACTTC. Translated, it gives CASSQLTSPPYEQYF.

This clonotype was seen ten or more times. This chain joins TRBV29-1 and TRBJ2-1; D is unresolved. Germline values: CDR1 SQVTM, CDR2 ANQGSEA. V lost 4 bases and J 2 bases, leaving 12 bases between the germline ends. The CDR3 sequence is 14 residues long. The CDR3 sequence is CSVVAATAYNEQFF. The DNA for the CDR3 is TGCAGCGTTGTGGCGGCCACAGCCTACAATGAGCAGTTCTTC.

The V gene is TRBV5-1, the J gene TRBJ2-7; a possible D gene is TRBD1 (6 bases). The CDR3 is 15 amino acids. CDR1 and CDR2 from the germline V gene are SGHRS and YFSETQ. V lost 3 bases to trimming and J lost 3 bases, with 16 bases between them. In DNA, the CDR3 is TGCGCCAGCAGCTGGGCCACAGGGTCAGACTACGAGCAGTACTTC. It translates to CASSWATGSDYEQYF.

This clonotype was found a few times. Sequence at one end of the junction differs from germline and may be a read error. V gene TRBV24-1 combines with J gene TRBJ2-3; 7 bases map to TRBD1. CDR3 length: 14 amino acids. Germline loops: CDR1 KGHDR, CDR2 SFDVKD. CDR3 coding DNA: TGTGCCACCGGTGACAGGGCCAACACAGATACGCAGTATTTT. Its protein product is CATGDRANTDTQYF.

This clonotype appeared many times. The V gene is TRBV7-9, the J gene TRBJ2-3; D perhaps matches TRBD2 (6 bases). The CDR3 has 14 residues. Germline assignment: CDR1 SEHNR and CDR2 FQNEAQ (reference sequence). V lost 4 bases, J lost 0 bases, and 8 bases lay in between. In DNA, the CDR3 is TGTGCCAGCAGCTCCGGGACTAGCACAGATACGCAGTATTTT. Translation gives CASSSGTSTDTQYF.

V gene TRBV5-6 combines with J gene TRBJ2-2, with unresolved D. The length of the CDR3 is 15 residues. Trimming removed 6 bases at V and 4 bases at J, with 16 bases between. CDR1 and CDR2 (germline): SGHDT, YYEEEE. The CDR3 coding sequence is TGTGCCAGCACCCGGCGCGGCAGTTTCACCGGGGAGCTGTTTTTT. Amino acids: CASTRRGSFTGELFF.

This clonotype was seen a handful of times. The chain links TRBV5-1 to TRBJ2-4, with D possibly called TRBD1 or TRBD2 (6 bases each). The CDR3 sequence is 16 residues long. CDR1 is SGHRS and CDR2 is YFSETQ in the germline V gene. The V and J ends lost 0 bases and 9 bases respectively, with 19 bases between them. CDR3 in amino acids: CASSLVLGARGSIQYF. CDR3 sequence (DNA): TGCGCCAGCAGCTTGGTTTTGGGGGCGCGGGGTAGCATTCAGTACTTC.

The chain links TRBV2 to TRBJ2-7; no clear D. Germline assignment: CDR1 SNHLY and CDR2 FYNNEI. Deletions cut 0 bases from V and 9 bases from J, with 9 bases between. The CDR3 extends over 12 amino acids. CDR3 DNA sequence: TGTGCCAGCAGTGAAGCTGATCAGACGCAGTACTTC. Translating it yields CASSEADQTQYF.

This clonotype was counted between two and nine times. The chain links TRBV12-5 to TRBJ2-3, with 8 positions matching TRBD2. CDR3 size: 15 residues. V shed 2 bases, J shed 5 bases, and the junction held 6 bases outside the gene matches. Germline assignment: CDR1 LGHNT and CDR2 FRNRAP. In nucleotides, the CDR3 is TGTGCTAGTGGTTTGCGCACTAGCGGCAGAGATACGCAGTATTTT. It specifies CASGLRTSGRDTQYF.

This clonotype was observed a handful of times. The chain carries TRBV6-5 and TRBJ1-4, with unresolved D. The CDR3 is 16 residues long. The ends were cut back, 0 bases at V and 7 bases at J, with 15 bases in the middle. Germline V gives CDR1 MNHEY, CDR2 SVGAGI. This chain's CDR3 is CASSYSWSPEGEKLFF. The CDR3 coding sequence is TGTGCCAGCAGTTACTCTTGGAGCCCTGAGGGTGAAAAACTGTTTTTT.

This chain connects TRBV5-1 to TRBJ1-2; D gene uncertain. The length of the CDR3 is 13 residues. Germline V gene data show CDR1 as SGHRS and CDR2 as YFSETQ. V lost 2 bases to trimming and J lost 2 bases, with 7 bases between them. This CDR3 is CASSLVINYGYTF. The DNA for the CDR3 is TGCGCCAGCAGCTTAGTAATCAACTATGGCTACACCTTC.

The chain has TRBV5-1 and TRBJ2-2, with 7 bases lining up with TRBD2. CDR1 is SGHRS and CDR2 is YFSETQ in the germline V gene. CDR3 size: 14 residues. The V segment lost 3 bases and the J segment 7 bases; nucleotides outside the gene matches: 6. The CDR3 is CASSWDGGGGELFF. Written as DNA, the CDR3 is TGCGCCAGCAGCTGGGACGGCGGGGGCGGGGAGCTGTTTTTT.

The chain has TRBV20-1 and TRBJ2-1; 9 bases fit TRBD2. CDR3 size: 14 residues. Germline CDR1 reads DFQATT; CDR2 reads SNEGSKA (reference sequence). With 8 bases clipped from V and 9 bases from J, the junction kept 14 bases outside the gene matches. CDR3 sequence (DNA): TGCAGTCCGGTGGAGTTAGCGGGGGATTCTGAGCAGTTCTTC. It yields the protein CSPVELAGDSEQFF.

The chain joins TRBV29-1 to TRBJ2-7; D ambiguous. The CDR3 extends over 13 amino acids. Trimming shortened V by 4 bases and J by 0 bases, and 10 bases separated the two germline ends. From germline, CDR1 is SQVTM and CDR2 ANQGSEA. The CDR3 nucleotides are TGCAGCGTTGCCGGCTCTTTCTCCTACGAGCAGTACTTC. It encodes CSVAGSFSYEQYF.

The sample holds a few counts of this clonotype. The chain employs TRBV3-1 and TRBJ2-7; TRBD1 aligns across 7 bases. The CDR3 is 19 amino acids. Germline CDR1 is LGHDT and CDR2 is YNNKEL (reference sequence). J lost 8 bases, V lost 3 bases, and 25 bases had no gene match. CDR3 protein: CASSQPSIYFRGGVSQQYF. CDR3 DNA: TGTGCCAGCAGCCAGCCCTCCATCTATTTTAGAGGGGGCGTCTCCCAGCAGTACTTC.

This chain uses TRBV20-1 with TRBJ2-1; 7 positions agree with TRBD2. V was clipped by 6 bases and J by 3 bases; unmatched bases: 11. Looked up from germline, CDR1 is DFQATT and CDR2 is SNEGSKA (reference sequence). The CDR3 length is 15 residues. This chain's CDR3 is CSAIEREVFYNEQFF. The CDR3 coding sequence is TGCAGTGCGATCGAACGGGAGGTCTTCTACAATGAGCAGTTCTTC.

Notes on this clonotype: The limits of the CDR3 on the DNA are not certain, so only TCRdb's listed CDR3 is given. V usage is TRBV24-1 and J usage is TRBJ2-2; the D call of TRBD1 is as the table states it, not checked on the DNA. The CDR3 extends over 15 residues, inclusive of both ends. Germline lookup yields CDR1 KGHDR and CDR2 SFDVKD. CDR3 sequence reads: CATSDFGEGTGELFF.

V and J are TRBV4-3 and TRBJ2-5; D is uncertain. Trimming took 0 bases from V and 2 from J, leaving 10 bases between them. CDR1 is LGHNA, CDR2 YSLEER, per germline. The CDR3 length is 15 residues. Here the CDR3 reads CASSQEGTSQETQYF. For the CDR3, the DNA is TGCGCCAGCAGCCAAGAGGGTACTTCTCAAGAGACCCAGTACTTC.

This clonotype was counted a few times. The chain links TRBV2 to TRBJ2-5, with D unresolved. The CDR3 totals 12 residues. Germline CDR1 SNHLY, CDR2 FYNNEI. V was shortened by 6 bases and J by 2 bases, with 7 bases between the two germline ends. CDR3 in DNA: TGTGCCAGCAGGGACCTTCAAGAGACCCAGTACTTC. Translation gives CASRDLQETQYF.

This clonotype showed up just a few times. V gene TRBV14 combines with J gene TRBJ1-1; D might be TRBD1 (5 bases). Germline lookup yields CDR1 SGHDN and CDR2 FVKESK. V shed 1 base and J shed 4 bases, with 19 bases lying between them. The CDR3 contains 17 residues. The CDR3 nucleotides are TGTGCCAGCAGCCAAGTAAAGGGTCGCATTGGGGCCACTGAAGCTTTCTTT. It specifies CASSQVKGRIGATEAFF. Filled out from reference TRBV14 and TRBJ1-1, the complete variable domain reads EAGVTQFPSHSVIEKGQTVTLRCDPISGHDNLYWYRRVMGKEIKFLLHFVKESKQDESGMPNNRFLAERTGGTYSTLKVQPAELEDSGVYFCASSQVKGRIGATEAFFGQGTRLTVV.

This rearrangement joins TRBV12-3 or TRBV12-4 to TRBJ1-5; D uncertain. The V end was cut by 6 bases, the J end by 3 bases, with 21 bases between. The CDR3 spans 17 residues. The CDR3, as DNA: TGTGCCAGCAGCCCCGGTCAGCTCTACCCTCCCAATCAGCCCCAGCATTTT. Protein: CASSPGQLYPPNQPQHF.

This chain links TRBV14 with TRBJ2-1; the D is unclear. CDR1 is SGHDN and CDR2 is FVKESK in the germline V gene. The CDR3 totals 15 residues. The V end was cut by 0 bases, the J end by 8 bases, with 14 bases between. The CDR3 nucleotides read TGTGCCAGCAGCCAAGACATCACCGCGGATGATGAGCAGTTCTTC. This codes for CASSQDITADDEQFF.

The table lists this clonotype with a few counts. The genes are TRBV5-1 and TRBJ1-4; 7 bases match TRBD1. The CDR3 extends over 15 amino acids. Germline lookup yields CDR1 SGHRS and CDR2 YFSETQ. Trimming removed 4 bases from V and 6 bases from J; junction bases left unmatched: 9. The CDR3 sequence: CASSLTGALDEKLFF. The CDR3 region has the DNA TGCGCCAGCAGCCTTACAGGGGCGCTTGATGAAAAACTGTTTTTT.